This is a list of T cell receptor beta chains from one sample in a study of cytomegalovirus exposure and HLA in healthy donors. Libraries were prepared by immunoSEQ multiplex PCR; TCRdb keeps only in-frame clonotypes and omits some of them. The sample carries approximately 70,000 clones, about 82% recorded once. The sequenced sample consisted of PBMCs. Every receptor here comes from a woman in her 30s in good health and CMV-seronegative. Both conserved end residues are part of each CDR3. A D gene is named only where the DNA matches it firmly. Some rows have no size entry. The others give once, few or many, or a class for an expanded clone.

clone size: once
CDR3 length: 13
J gene: TRBJ1-5
V gene: TRBV9
D gene: -
CDR3 protein: CASSVGDSQPQHF
CDR3 DNA: TGTGCCAGCAGCGTAGGAGATAGTCAGCCCCAGCATTTT

clone size: -
CDR3 length: 16
J gene: TRBJ2-1
V gene: TRBV9
D gene: TRBD2
CDR3 protein: CASSVDPSGGPNEQFF
CDR3 DNA: TGTGCCAGCAGCGTAGATCCTAGCGGGGGGCCCAATGAGCAGTTCTTC

clone size: -
CDR3 length: 15
J gene: TRBJ2-7
V gene: TRBV6-6
D gene: -
CDR3 protein: CASSYRDRSSYEQYF
CDR3 DNA: TGTGCCAGCAGTTATAGAGACAGATCATCCTACGAGCAGTACTTC

clone size: -
CDR3 length: 16
J gene: TRBJ2-1
V gene: TRBV21-1
D gene: -
CDR3 protein: CASSKDGSGGPNEQFF
CDR3 DNA: TGTGCCAGCAGCAAAGATGGTAGCGGGGGCCCTAATGAGCAGTTCTTC

clone size: -
CDR3 length: 14
J gene: TRBJ1-2
V gene: TRBV5-1
D gene: TRBD1
CDR3 protein: CASSLGTGKYGYTF
CDR3 DNA: TGCGCCAGCAGCTTGGGGACAGGGAAGTATGGCTACACCTTC

clone size: few
CDR3 length: 13
J gene: TRBJ1-2
V gene: TRBV27
D gene: TRBD1
CDR3 protein: CASRLPGQVVYTF
CDR3 DNA: TGTGCCAGCAGACTACCGGGACAGGTAGTTTACACCTTC

clone size: -
CDR3 length: 12
J gene: TRBJ2-1
V gene: TRBV2
D gene: -
CDR3 protein: CASSGLRNEQFF
CDR3 DNA: TGTGCCAGCAGTGGGCTTCGCAATGAGCAGTTCTTC

clone size: -
CDR3 length: 17
J gene: TRBJ2-1
V gene: TRBV9
D gene: TRBD2
CDR3 protein: CASSVEGAGGIYNEQFF
CDR3 DNA: TGTGCCAGCAGCGTAGAGGGGGCGGGGGGGATCTACAATGAGCAATTCTTC

clone size: few
CDR3 length: 13
J gene: TRBJ2-7
V gene: TRBV27
D gene: -
CDR3 protein: CASSLEHSYEQYF
CDR3 DNA: TGTGCCAGCAGTTTAGAGCATTCCTACGAGCAGTACTTC

clone size: few
CDR3 length: 14
J gene: TRBJ1-2
V gene: TRBV4-3
D gene: TRBD1
CDR3 protein: CASSQEWDRVQQGF
CDR3 DNA: TGCGCCAGCAGCCAAGAATGGGACAGGGTCCAGCAGGGCTTC

clone size: -
CDR3 length: 14
J gene: TRBJ2-1
V gene: TRBV27
D gene: -
CDR3 protein: CASSLRDTYNEQFF
CDR3 DNA: TGTGCCAGCAGTTTAAGGGACACATACAATGAGCAGTTCTTC

clone size: -
CDR3 length: 12
J gene: TRBJ1-6
V gene: TRBV27
D gene: -
CDR3 protein: CASARNNSPLHF
CDR3 DNA: TGTGCCAGCGCGAGAAATAATTCACCCCTCCACTTT

clone size: -
CDR3 length: 14
J gene: TRBJ1-5
V gene: TRBV5-5
D gene: -
CDR3 protein: CASSQQGGNQPQHF
CDR3 DNA: TGTGCCAGCAGCCAGCAGGGTGGCAATCAGCCCCAGCATTTT

clone size: -
CDR3 length: 15
J gene: TRBJ1-3
V gene: TRBV6-1
D gene: -
CDR3 protein: CASHLNGEPGNTIYF
CDR3 DNA: TGTGCCAGCCACCTCAACGGGGAGCCTGGAAACACCATATATTTT

clone size: -
CDR3 length: 17
J gene: TRBJ1-4
V gene: TRBV7-9
D gene: -
CDR3 protein: CSSSLAYHRESNEKLFF
CDR3 DNA: TGTTCCAGCAGCTTAGCGTACCACAGGGAGTCTAATGAAAAACTGTTTTTT

clone size: -
CDR3 length: 13
J gene: TRBJ2-1
V gene: TRBV4-1
D gene: -
CDR3 protein: CATLGGALNEQFF
CDR3 DNA: TGCGCCACCTTGGGGGGGGCCCTCAATGAGCAGTTCTTC

clone size: -
CDR3 length: 15
J gene: TRBJ2-7
V gene: TRBV28
D gene: -
CDR3 protein: CASANPSTGPYEQYF
CDR3 DNA: TGTGCCAGCGCTAATCCCTCGACAGGCCCTTACGAGCAGTACTTC

clone size: -
CDR3 length: 15
J gene: TRBJ1-5
V gene: TRBV7-6
D gene: -
CDR3 protein: CASSAGGIGGQPQHF
CDR3 DNA: TGTGCCAGCAGCGCCGGGGGTATTGGGGGGCAGCCCCAGCATTTT

clone size: -
CDR3 length: 17
J gene: TRBJ2-3
V gene: TRBV7-9
D gene: TRBD1
CDR3 protein: CSSSNNPGQGNADTQYF
CDR3 DNA: TGTTCCAGCAGCAATAATCCGGGACAGGGTAACGCAGATACGCAGTATTTT

clone size: few
CDR3 length: 14
J gene: TRBJ1-2
V gene: TRBV2
D gene: TRBD1
CDR3 protein: CATHRDRGAYGYTF
CDR3 DNA: TGTGCCACGCACCGGGACAGGGGGGCCTATGGCTACACCTTC

clone size: -
CDR3 length: 15
J gene: TRBJ1-1
V gene: TRBV5-1
D gene: -
CDR3 protein: CASSLEGLPNTEAFF
CDR3 DNA: TGCGCCAGCAGCTTGGAGGGACTCCCGAACACTGAAGCTTTCTTT

clone size: -
CDR3 length: 14
J gene: TRBJ1-2
V gene: TRBV4-3
D gene: TRBD1
CDR3 protein: CASSPGRGQNGYTF
CDR3 DNA: TGCGCCAGCAGCCCAGGCAGGGGGCAAAATGGCTACACCTTC

clone size: -
CDR3 length: 15
J gene: TRBJ1-2
V gene: TRBV14
D gene: TRBD1
CDR3 protein: CASSPGQERVYGYTF
CDR3 DNA: TGTGCCAGCAGCCCGGGACAGGAGAGGGTCTATGGCTACACCTTC

clone size: -
CDR3 length: 12
J gene: TRBJ1-2
V gene: TRBV29-1
D gene: -
CDR3 protein: CSAHRADYGYTF
CDR3 DNA: TGCAGCGCCCACAGGGCTGACTATGGCTACACCTTC

clone size: -
CDR3 length: 16
J gene: TRBJ2-2
V gene: TRBV5-6
D gene: TRBD2
CDR3 protein: CASRRSGLVLTGELFF
CDR3 DNA: TGTGCCAGCAGGAGATCGGGACTAGTCCTCACCGGGGAGCTGTTTTTT